This record covers a single TCR beta chain. Antigen unknown. This sample is drawn from a study of CD8 T cell repertoires and HIV-1 epitope variants. The CDR3 is made up of 14 amino acids. V lost 3 bases to trimming and J lost 5 bases; unmatched junction nucleotides: 6. CDR1 is MGHDK and CDR2 is SYGVNS in the germline V gene. The repertoire was sequenced with immunoSEQ multiplex PCR; TCRdb's copy has only in-frame clones and lacks some. The data hold just under 6,000 clones, with under 75% observed a single time. Sequenced input: cultured CD8+ T cells derived from PBMCs. The sequence came from a male donor with HIV. V is TRBV25-1 and J is TRBJ2-5; 7 nucleotides agree with TRBD2. The CDR3 reads CASSEGGYEETQYF. CDR3 DNA: TGTGCCAGCAGTGAGGGAGGGTATGAGGAGACCCAGTACTTC.